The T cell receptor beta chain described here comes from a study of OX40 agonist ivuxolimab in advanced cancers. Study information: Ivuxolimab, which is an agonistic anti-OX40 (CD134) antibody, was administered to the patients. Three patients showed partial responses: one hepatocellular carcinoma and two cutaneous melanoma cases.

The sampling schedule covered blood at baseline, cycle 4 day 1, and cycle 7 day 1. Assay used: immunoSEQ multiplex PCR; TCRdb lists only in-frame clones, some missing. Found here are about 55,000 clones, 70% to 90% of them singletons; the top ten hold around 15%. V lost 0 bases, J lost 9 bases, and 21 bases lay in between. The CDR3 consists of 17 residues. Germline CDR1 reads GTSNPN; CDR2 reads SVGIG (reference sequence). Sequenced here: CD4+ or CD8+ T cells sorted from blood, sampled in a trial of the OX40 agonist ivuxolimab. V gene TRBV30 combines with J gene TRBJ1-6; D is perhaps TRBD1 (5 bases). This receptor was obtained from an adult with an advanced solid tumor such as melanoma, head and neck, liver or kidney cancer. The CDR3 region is CAWSVGGVHLSGSPLHF. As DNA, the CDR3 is TGTGCCTGGAGTGTGGGGGGGGTACACCTCAGCGGTTCACCCCTCCACTTT.